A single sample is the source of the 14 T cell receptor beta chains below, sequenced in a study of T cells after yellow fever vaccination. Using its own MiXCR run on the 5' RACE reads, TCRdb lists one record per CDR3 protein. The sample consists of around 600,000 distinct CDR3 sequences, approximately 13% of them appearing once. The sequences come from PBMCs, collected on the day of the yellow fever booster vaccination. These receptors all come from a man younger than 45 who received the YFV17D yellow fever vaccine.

The CDR3 sequence is CASSLLLAGVTGELFF. The CDR3 DNA sequence: TGTGCCAGCAGTTTACTCCTAGCGGGAGTAACCGGGGAGCTGTTTTTT. The chain carries TRBV27 and TRBJ2-2; TRBD2 agrees at 10 bases. After removal of 2 bases from V and 5 bases from J, the junction contained 5 bases not matched to a gene. Germline V CDR1 and CDR2: MNHEY, SMNVEV (reference sequence). The CDR3 contains 16 residues.

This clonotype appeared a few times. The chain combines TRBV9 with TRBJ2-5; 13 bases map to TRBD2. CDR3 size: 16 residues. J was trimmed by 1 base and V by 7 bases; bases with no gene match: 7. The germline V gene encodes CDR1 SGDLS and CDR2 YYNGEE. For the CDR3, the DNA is TGTGCCAGCCGACCGACTAGCGGGAGGCCCCAAGAGACCCAGTACTTC. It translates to CASRPTSGRPQETQYF.

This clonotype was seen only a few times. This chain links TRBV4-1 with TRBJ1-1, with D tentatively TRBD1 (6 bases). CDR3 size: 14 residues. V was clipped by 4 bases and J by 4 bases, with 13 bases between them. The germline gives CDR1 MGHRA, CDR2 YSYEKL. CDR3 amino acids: CASSRTGKGTEAFF. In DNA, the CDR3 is TGCGCCAGCAGCCGCACAGGGAAAGGCACTGAAGCTTTCTTT.

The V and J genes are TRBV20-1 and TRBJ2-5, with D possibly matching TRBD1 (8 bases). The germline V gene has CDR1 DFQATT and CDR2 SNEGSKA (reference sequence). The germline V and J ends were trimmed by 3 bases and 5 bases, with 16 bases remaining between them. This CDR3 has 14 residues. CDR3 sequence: CSASTRGRGETQYF. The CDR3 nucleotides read TGCAGTGCTAGTACCAGGGGGCGGGGGGAGACCCAGTACTTC.

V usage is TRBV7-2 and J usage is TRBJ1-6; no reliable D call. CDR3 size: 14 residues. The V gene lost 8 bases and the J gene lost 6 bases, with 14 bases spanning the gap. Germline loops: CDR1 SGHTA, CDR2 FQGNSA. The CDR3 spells CASRPPRANSPLHF. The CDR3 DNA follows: TGTGCCAGCCGACCTCCGCGGGCTAATTCACCCCTCCACTTT.

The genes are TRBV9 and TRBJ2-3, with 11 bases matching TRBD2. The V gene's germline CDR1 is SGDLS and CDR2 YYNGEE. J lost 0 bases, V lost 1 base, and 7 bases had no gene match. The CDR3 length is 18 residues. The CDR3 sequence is CASSVSGTSGTSTDTQYF. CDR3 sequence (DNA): TGTGCCAGCAGCGTATCCGGGACTAGCGGTACTAGCACAGATACGCAGTATTTT.

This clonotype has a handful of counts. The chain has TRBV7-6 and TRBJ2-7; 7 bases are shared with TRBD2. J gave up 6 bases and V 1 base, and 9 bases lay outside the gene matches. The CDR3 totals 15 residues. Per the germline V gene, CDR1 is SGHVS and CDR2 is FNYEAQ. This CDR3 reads CASSLVSSGPSEQYF. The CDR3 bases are TGTGCCAGCAGCTTAGTTAGTAGCGGGCCCTCCGAGCAGTACTTC.

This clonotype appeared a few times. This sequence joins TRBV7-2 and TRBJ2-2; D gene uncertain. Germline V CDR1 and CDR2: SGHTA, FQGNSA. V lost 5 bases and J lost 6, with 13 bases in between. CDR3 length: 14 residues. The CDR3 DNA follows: TGTGCCAGCAGCCACCGGGTCACCCCCGGGGAGCTGTTTTTT. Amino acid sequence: CASSHRVTPGELFF.

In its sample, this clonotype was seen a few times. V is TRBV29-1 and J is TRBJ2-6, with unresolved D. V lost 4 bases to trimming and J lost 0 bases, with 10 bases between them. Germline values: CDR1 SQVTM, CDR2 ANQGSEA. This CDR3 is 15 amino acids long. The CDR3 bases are TGCAGCGTTGCCCCCAAAAGCTCTGGGGCCAACGTCCTGACTTTC. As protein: CSVAPKSSGANVLTF.

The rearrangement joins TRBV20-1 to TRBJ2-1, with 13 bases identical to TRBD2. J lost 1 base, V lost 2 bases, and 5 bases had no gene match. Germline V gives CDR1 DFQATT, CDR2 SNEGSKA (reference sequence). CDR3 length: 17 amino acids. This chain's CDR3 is CSARLLAGGPSYNEQFF. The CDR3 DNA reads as TGCAGTGCTAGACTACTAGCGGGAGGGCCGTCCTACAATGAGCAGTTCTTC.

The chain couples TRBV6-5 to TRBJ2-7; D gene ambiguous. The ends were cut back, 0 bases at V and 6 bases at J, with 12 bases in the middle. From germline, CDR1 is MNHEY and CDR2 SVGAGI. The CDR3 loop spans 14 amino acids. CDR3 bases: TGTGCCAGCAGTTACTCGAGACCTGGTGCCGAGCAGTACTTC. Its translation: CASSYSRPGAEQYF.

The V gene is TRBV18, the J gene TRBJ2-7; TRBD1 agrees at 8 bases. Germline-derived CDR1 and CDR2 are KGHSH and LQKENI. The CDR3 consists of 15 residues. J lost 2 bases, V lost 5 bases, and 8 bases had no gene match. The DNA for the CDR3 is TGTGCCAGCTCAGCCGGACAGGGTGAGACCTACGAGCAGTACTTC. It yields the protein CASSAGQGETYEQYF.

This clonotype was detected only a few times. DNA of the CDR3: TGCGCCACGTCAAGGGGGACTAGCGGATCTTACGAGCAGTACTTC. This encodes CATSRGTSGSYEQYF. The gene calls are TRBV5-1 and TRBJ2-7; 11 positions match TRBD2. The germline V gene encodes CDR1 SGHRS and CDR2 YFSETQ. V shed 9 bases, J shed 4 bases, and the junction held 12 bases outside the gene matches. The CDR3 consists of 15 residues.

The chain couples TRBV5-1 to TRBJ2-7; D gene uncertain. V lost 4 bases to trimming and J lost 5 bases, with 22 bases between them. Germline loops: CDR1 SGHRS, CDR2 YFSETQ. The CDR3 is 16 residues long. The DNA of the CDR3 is TGCGCCAGCAGCCCGGCCCTCCAGGCAGGCAGGAACGAGCAGTACTTC. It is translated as CASSPALQAGRNEQYF. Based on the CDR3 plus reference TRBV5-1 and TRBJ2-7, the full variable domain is KAGVTQTPRYLIKTRGQQVTLSCSPISGHRSVSWYQQTPGQGLQFLFEYFSETQRNKGNFPGRFSGRQFSNSRSEMNVSTLELGDSALYLCASSPALQAGRNEQYFGPGTRLTVT.